The clone carrying this T cell receptor beta chain was found once. Treatment denoted: randomized to nivolumab then ipilimumab (arm A) or the reverse (arm B). None of the patients previously received DNA-damaging chemotherapy. PBMC sorting kept live CD3+CD8+ cells without CD19 or CD56. The CDR3 sequence is 15 residues long. Germline values: CDR1 SGHAT, CDR2 FQNNGV. V was pared by 0 bases and J by 3 bases, with 9 bases between. The data stem from a study of sequential checkpoint blockade in melanoma. The repertoire was sequenced with immunoSEQ multiplex PCR; TCRdb's copy has only in-frame clones and lacks some. The sample lists 15,000 to 20,000 clones, just under 95% occurring once.

The receptor was isolated from a human donor with melanoma. The V call is TRBV11-2, the J call TRBJ1-5; possible D gene TRBD1, 5 bases. The input for sequencing was CD8+ T cells sorted from blood (inferred from file names), taken from a patient given nivolumab and ipilimumab in sequence. CDR3 nucleotides: TGTGCCAGCAGCTTAGACCCAGGGCACAATCAGCCCCAGCATTTT. This gives the protein CASSLDPGHNQPQHF.